A selection of T cell receptor beta chains follows, all from one sample in a study of blood T cell repertoires in COVID-19. Measured with immunoSEQ multiplex PCR; TCRdb has only the in-frame clones, and not every one. The sample carries about 26,000 clones, almost 90% recorded once. The sample consisted of peripheral blood. These receptors were collected from a human donor in a cohort sampled during active COVID-19. The CDR3 runs from the conserved cysteine through the conserved F or W. D genes are given only for firm matches. The size field is filled for only some rows; it gives once, few, many or a size class.

NA	TRBV27	TRBJ2-3	NA	CASSLLEGGAIADTQYF	TGTGCCAGCAGTCTGTTAGAAGGGGGGGCGATAGCAGATACGCAGTATTTT
NA	TRBV5-1	TRBJ1-1	NA	CASSFPGQYTEAFF	TGCGCCAGCAGCTTCCCGGGACAATACACTGAAGCTTTCTTT
NA	TRBV19	TRBJ1-2	TRBD1	CASSFQGQIYGYTF	TGTGCCAGTAGTTTCCAGGGACAGATATATGGCTACACCTTC
NA	TRBV7-2	TRBJ2-7	TRBD2	CASSLSGSYEQYF	TGTGCCAGCAGCTTAAGCGGGAGCTACGAGCAGTACTTC
few	TRBV27	TRBJ2-7	TRBD2	CASSPQSGGSLLQYF	TGTGCCAGCAGTCCCCAATCGGGGGGGAGTTTGTTGCAGTACTTC
NA	TRBV7-8	TRBJ1-1	NA	CASSLARGTMNTEAFF	TGTGCCAGCAGCTTAGCGCGAGGAACCATGAACACTGAAGCTTTCTTT
NA	TRBV11-2	TRBJ2-5	TRBD2	CASSLSGGPQETQYF	TGTGCCAGCAGCCTTAGCGGGGGGCCCCAAGAGACCCAGTACTTC
NA	TRBV28	TRBJ1-2	NA	CASRDPGIYGYTF	TGTGCCAGCAGGGATCCAGGGATCTATGGCTACACCTTC
NA	TRBV6-6	TRBJ2-1	NA	CASSYDPRLVGEQFF	TGTGCCAGCAGTTACGATCCCCGGCTAGTGGGTGAGCAGTTCTTC
NA	TRBV12-3/TRBV12-4	TRBJ1-2	NA	CASSFRDRYYTF	TGTGCCAGCAGTTTTAGAGACAGATACTACACCTTC
NA	TRBV18	TRBJ2-2	NA	CASSPVQGFVTGELFF	TGTGCCAGCTCACCTGTTCAGGGTTTTGTCACCGGGGAGCTGTTTTTT
NA	TRBV7-9	TRBJ2-7	TRBD2	CASSYVWEGRHEQYF	TGTGCCAGCAGCTACGTGTGGGAGGGCCGACACGAGCAGTACTTC
NA	TRBV10-3	TRBJ1-5	NA	CAISENRGGNQPQHF	TGTGCCATCAGTGAGAATCGGGGGGGGAATCAGCCCCAGCATTTT
NA	TRBV5-6	TRBJ2-1	TRBD1	CASSLWDRIYNEQFF	TGTGCCAGCAGCCTATGGGACAGAATATACAATGAGCAGTTCTTC
few	TRBV5-1	TRBJ1-2	NA	CASSLEGRGYGYTF	TGCGCCAGCAGCTTGGAAGGCAGGGGCTATGGCTACACCTTC
NA	TRBV5-1	TRBJ1-1	TRBD1	CASSQGGSTEAFF	TGCGCCAGCTCCCAGGGGGGATCCACTGAAGCTTTCTTT
NA	TRBV7-9	TRBJ2-7	TRBD2	CASSRSGTPYEQYF	TGTGCCAGCAGTCGAAGCGGGACCCCCTACGAGCAGTACTTC
NA	TRBV5-4	TRBJ1-1	NA	CASSLVVTGNTEAFF	TGTGCCAGCAGCTTGGTCGTGACAGGGAACACTGAAGCTTTCTTT
NA	TRBV5-1	TRBJ1-3	NA	CASSLEQGARNTIYF	TGCGCCAGCAGCTTGGAACAGGGCGCACGAAACACCATATATTTT
NA	TRBV6-6	TRBJ2-7	TRBD1	CASRQTPDRHSYEQYF	TGTGCCAGCAGACAGACCCCGGACAGGCATTCCTACGAGCAGTACTTC
NA	TRBV7-9	TRBJ1-4	NA	CASSLDLGASEKLFF	TGTGCCAGCAGCTTAGACTTGGGGGCTAGTGAAAAACTGTTTTTT
NA	TRBV28	TRBJ2-7	NA	CASSSGALTSYEQYF	TGTGCCAGCAGCTCTGGAGCTCTTACCTCCTACGAGCAGTACTTC
NA	TRBV9	TRBJ2-7	TRBD2	CASSASGVYYEQYF	TGTGCCAGCAGCGCGAGCGGGGTTTACTACGAGCAGTACTTC